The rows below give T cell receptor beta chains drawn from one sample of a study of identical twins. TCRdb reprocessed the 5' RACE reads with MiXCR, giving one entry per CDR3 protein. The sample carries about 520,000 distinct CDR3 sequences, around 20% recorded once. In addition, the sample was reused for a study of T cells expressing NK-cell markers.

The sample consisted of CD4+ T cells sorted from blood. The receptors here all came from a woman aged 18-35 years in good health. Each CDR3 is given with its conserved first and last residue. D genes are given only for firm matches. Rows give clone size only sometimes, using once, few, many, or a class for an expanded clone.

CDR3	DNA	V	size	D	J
CASANRCSRTGELFF	TGCGCCAGCGCTAACCGTTGCTCCCGCACCGGGGAGCTGTTTTTT	TRBV23-1	-	-	TRBJ2-2
CASSHGTVKYF	TGTGCCAGCAGCCACGGGACAGTGAAGTACTTC	TRBV14	many	TRBD1	TRBJ2-7
CASSQALAGYTGELFF	TGTGCCAGCAGCCAGGCGCTAGCGGGGTACACCGGGGAGCTGTTTTTT	TRBV5-4	few	TRBD2	TRBJ2-2
CSARLAGEQETQYF	TGCAGTGCCCGATTGGCGGGGGAACAAGAGACCCAGTACTTC	TRBV20-1	-	TRBD2	TRBJ2-5
CASSGRGLQNTDTQYF	TGTGCCAGCAGCGGGAGGGGGCTACAGAACACAGATACGCAGTATTTT	TRBV9	-	-	TRBJ2-3
CASSQLRGRAFTDTQYF	TGTGCCAGCAGCCAGCTACGGGGGCGCGCTTTCACAGATACGCAGTATTTT	TRBV7-9	-	-	TRBJ2-3
CASTYSGGSYNEQFF	TGTGCCAGCACTTACTCCGGAGGGTCCTACAATGAGCAGTTCTTC	TRBV6-5	-	-	TRBJ2-1
CASSLLQGGSPLHF	TGTGCCAGCAGTTTATTACAGGGTGGGTCACCCCTCCACTTT	TRBV27	once	-	TRBJ1-6
CASSLKLEAFF	TGTGCCAGCAGCTTGAAGCTTGAAGCTTTCTTT	TRBV7-9	few	-	TRBJ1-1
CASTEGLASTDTQYF	TGTGCCAGCACCGAAGGACTAGCGAGCACAGATACGCAGTATTTT	TRBV12-3/TRBV12-4	few	TRBD2	TRBJ2-3
CASSLRASGYNEQFF	TGCGCCAGCAGCTTGAGGGCTAGCGGGTACAATGAGCAGTTCTTC	TRBV5-1	-	TRBD2	TRBJ2-1
CASSPPRIGGELFF	TGTGCCAGCAGCCCCCCAAGAATTGGCGGGGAGCTGTTTTTT	TRBV7-9	-	-	TRBJ2-2
CASSGGDLGRGGKRGNQPQHF	TGCGCCAGCAGTGGGGGGGATTTGGGCCGTGGTGGGAAGAGGGGCAATCAGCCCCAGCATTTT	TRBV10-2	-	-	TRBJ1-5
CASSSISLRGETQYF	TGCGCCAGCAGCTCGATTAGTCTTAGGGGGGAGACCCAGTACTTC	TRBV5-1	-	-	TRBJ2-5
CSARTSGGNEQFF	TGCAGTGCTAGAACGTCCGGGGGAAATGAGCAGTTCTTC	TRBV20-1	few	-	TRBJ2-1
CASSLGNDGEEQYF	TGCGCCAGCAGCTTGGGGAACGATGGCGAGGAGCAGTACTTC	TRBV5-1	-	-	TRBJ2-7
CASSPLRGADTQYF	TGTGCCAGCAGTCCCCTGAGGGGGGCAGATACGCAGTATTTT	TRBV12-3/TRBV12-4	few	-	TRBJ2-3
CASSLNRGSQGGNEQFF	TGTGCCAGCAGTTTGAATCGCGGGAGCCAGGGGGGCAATGAGCAGTTCTTC	TRBV12-3/TRBV12-4	-	-	TRBJ2-1
CASSLGAPNEQFF	TGTGCCAGCAGCTTGGGAGCCCCCAATGAGCAGTTCTTC	TRBV5-5	many	-	TRBJ2-1
CATSGGSRETQYF	TGTGCCACCAGTGGAGGTAGTCGGGAGACCCAGTACTTC	TRBV24-1	-	-	TRBJ2-5
CASSSSGGYGDTIYF	TGTGCCAGCAGTTCCTCGGGAGGGTATGGTGACACCATATATTTT	TRBV28	-	-	TRBJ1-3
CASSLEGISSYEQYF	TGCGCCAGCAGCTTGGAAGGCATTAGCTCCTACGAGCAGTACTTC	TRBV5-1	-	-	TRBJ2-7
CSARALGQGPDTQYF	TGCAGTGCTAGAGCCCTGGGCCAGGGGCCAGATACGCAGTATTTT	TRBV20-1	few	-	TRBJ2-3
CASRVAASDYGYTF	TGCGCCAGCAGAGTCGCCGCGTCGGACTATGGCTACACCTTC	TRBV5-1	few	-	TRBJ1-2
CAISYQRPGSTNEKLFF	TGTGCCATCAGCTACCAGAGACCCGGATCAACTAATGAAAAACTGTTTTTT	TRBV10-3	-	-	TRBJ1-4
CSASYMNTEAFF	TGCAGTGCTTCTTATATGAACACTGAAGCTTTCTTT	TRBV20-1	-	-	TRBJ1-1
CAAGTQPQHF	TGTGCCGCAGGGACTCAGCCCCAGCATTTT	TRBV6-5	many	-	TRBJ1-5
CASSRSLGPVGYTF	TGTGCCAGCAGTCGGTCGCTGGGACCCGTGGGCTACACCTTC	TRBV12-3/TRBV12-4	many	-	TRBJ1-2
CAISEVGSETQYF	TGTGCCATCAGTGAGGTGGGGTCCGAGACCCAGTACTTC	TRBV10-3	few	-	TRBJ2-5
CASSLATHSVGEQFF	TGTGCCAGCAGCTTAGCGACCCATTCCGTCGGTGAGCAGTTCTTC	TRBV7-2	few	-	TRBJ2-1
CASSVMYQETQYF	TGTGCCAGCAGTGTGATGTACCAAGAGACCCAGTACTTC	TRBV2	few	-	TRBJ2-5
CASSPLTGNQETQYF	TGTGCCAGCAGTCCCTTGACAGGGAACCAAGAGACCCAGTACTTC	TRBV27	few	TRBD1	TRBJ2-5
CASSLDGVDSYNEQFF	TGTGCCAGCAGCTTAGATGGGGTCGACTCCTACAATGAGCAGTTCTTC	TRBV11-3	-	-	TRBJ2-1
CSALSSGANVLTF	TGCAGTGCCCTCTCATCTGGGGCCAACGTCCTGACTTTC	TRBV20-1	few	-	TRBJ2-6
CASSALAGNTDTQYF	TGTGCCAGCAGCGCACTAGCGGGGAACACAGATACGCAGTATTTT	TRBV9	-	TRBD2	TRBJ2-3
CASGRGDYEQYF	TGCGCCAGCGGCCGGGGGGACTACGAGCAGTACTTC	TRBV5-1	many	TRBD2	TRBJ2-7
CASSRGRSETEAFF	TGTGCCAGCAGTCGGGGACGATCCGAGACTGAAGCTTTCTTT	TRBV12-3/TRBV12-4	-	-	TRBJ1-1
CASSTLSIILGSNEQFF	TGTGCCAGCAGTACCCTGTCAATAATATTAGGGAGCAATGAGCAGTTCTTC	TRBV12-3/TRBV12-4	-	-	TRBJ2-1
CASSPDSGNHEQFF	TGTGCCAGCAGCCCTGATAGCGGGAACCATGAGCAGTTCTTC	TRBV7-7	-	TRBD2	TRBJ2-1
CASSYSGPGETIRNEQYF	TGTGCCAGCAGTTACTCGGGACCAGGGGAGACTATCAGGAACGAGCAGTACTTC	TRBV6-2/TRBV6-3	few	-	TRBJ2-7
CASILDSRNTIYF	TGTGCCAGCATTCTGGACAGCCGAAACACCATATATTTT	TRBV12-3/TRBV12-4	-	-	TRBJ1-3